A single T cell receptor beta chain is shown here with its context. Its specificity is unknown. The authors ran a second PCR of roughly 6 to 12 cycles using a sample-barcoded 5' primer and a J-beta primer mix. TCRdb reanalysed the 5' RACE reads using MiXCR and keeps one entry per CDR3 protein. The sample lists roughly 1,500,000 distinct CDR3 sequences, approximately 42% occurring once. The data were taken from a study of blood T cells in healthy people across ages. Overall study results and limits: The diversity estimates, figures obtained from one million T cells, were considered underestimates.

Trimming stripped 5 bases from V and 2 bases from J, with 16 bases between. Germline lookup yields CDR1 SEHNR and CDR2 FQNEAQ (reference sequence). CDR3 length equals 16 residues. J is TRBJ2-1 and V is TRBV7-9; D gene unclear. Sequences were obtained from blood. The receptor comes from a woman between 18 and 29 years old in good health. In DNA, the CDR3 is TGTGCCAGCAGCGCCTTAAGCTTTGGGACCTACAATGAGCAGTTCTTC. This sequence encodes CASSALSFGTYNEQFF. Full variable domain (remainder filled in from reference TRBV7-9 and TRBJ2-1): DTGVSQNPRHKITKRGQNVTFRCDPISEHNRLYWYRQTLGQGPEFLTYFQNEAQLEKSRLLSDRFSAERPKGSFSTLEIQRTEQGDSAMYLCASSALSFGTYNEQFFGPGTRLTVL.